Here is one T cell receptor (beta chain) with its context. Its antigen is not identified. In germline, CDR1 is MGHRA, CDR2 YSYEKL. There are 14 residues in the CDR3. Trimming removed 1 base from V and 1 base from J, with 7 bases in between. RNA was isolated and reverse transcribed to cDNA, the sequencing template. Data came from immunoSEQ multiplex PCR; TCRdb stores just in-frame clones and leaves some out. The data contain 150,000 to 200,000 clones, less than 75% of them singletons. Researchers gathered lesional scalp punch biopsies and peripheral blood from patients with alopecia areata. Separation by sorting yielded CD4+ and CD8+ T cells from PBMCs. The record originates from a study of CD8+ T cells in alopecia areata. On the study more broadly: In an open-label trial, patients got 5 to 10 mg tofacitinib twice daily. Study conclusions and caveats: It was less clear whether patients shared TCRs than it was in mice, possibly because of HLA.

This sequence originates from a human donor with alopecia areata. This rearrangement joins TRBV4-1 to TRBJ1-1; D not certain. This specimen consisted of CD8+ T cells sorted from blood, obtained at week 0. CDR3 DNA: TGCGCCAGCAGCCAAGGGACCCGGAACACTGAAGCTTTCTTT. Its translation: CASSQGTRNTEAFF.